The rows below give T cell receptor beta chains drawn from one sample of a study of blood T cells in healthy people across ages. MiXCR was run by TCRdb on the 5' RACE reads, yielding one entry per CDR3 protein. This table holds 850,000 or so distinct CDR3 sequences, under 30% found once. Source material: blood. The source is an elderly woman in good health. Both conserved end residues are part of each CDR3. D genes are given only for firm matches. The size entry is marked missing in some rows and otherwise reads once, few, many or a size class.

>-|TRBV6-6|-|TRBJ1-5
TGTGTCAGCAGGTACTATGGTAATCAGCCCCAGCATTTT
CVSRYYGNQPQHF
>-|TRBV5-1|-|TRBJ1-3
TGCGCCAGCAGCTTGGCCAGGAACAGCGGAAACCCCTCTGGAAACACCATATATTTT
CASSLARNSGNPSGNTIYF
>many|TRBV7-9|-|TRBJ2-7
TGTGCCAGCAGCTTAGCGCGTCAGAACGAGCAGTACTTC
CASSLARQNEQYF
>few|TRBV3-1|-|TRBJ2-1
TGTGCCAGCAGCCCCGCGGCGAAAGGTGGGAATGAGCAGTTCTTC
CASSPAAKGGNEQFF
>-|TRBV20-1|TRBD1|TRBJ2-1
TGCAGTGCTCCGGACAGGTCGAGCTCCTACAATGAGCAGGTCTTC
CSAPDRSSSYNEQVF
>few|TRBV12-3/TRBV12-4|-|TRBJ1-4
TGTGCCAGCAGCCGTACGACTAATGAAAAACGGTTTTTT
CASSRTTNEKRFF
>once|TRBV11-2|-|TRBJ1-6
TGTGCCAGCAGCTCGGACCCCGGTGATTCACCCCTCCACTTT
CASSSDPGDSPLHF
>many|TRBV4-3|TRBD1|TRBJ2-1
TGCGCCAGCAGCCAGGTGGACAGGGGATCCTACAATGAGCAGTTCTTC
CASSQVDRGSYNEQFF
>many|TRBV20-1|-|TRBJ2-5
TGCAGTGCTACGTCCCCAACCGGGACACAGAAAGAGACCCAGTACTTC
CSATSPTGTQKETQYF
>many|TRBV20-1|TRBD2|TRBJ2-3
TGCAGTGCTAGCTTTGGACTAGCGGGGGGAGATACGCAGTATTTT
CSASFGLAGGDTQYF
>many|TRBV11-2|-|TRBJ1-4
TGTGCCAGCAGCCGTCAAACAGGGCTCAAGGAGGGGGAAAAACTGTTTTTT
CASSRQTGLKEGEKLFF
>many|TRBV14|TRBD2|TRBJ2-7
TGTGCCAGCAGCCGTGCGACTAGCGGGGAGTACGAGCAGTACTTC
CASSRATSGEYEQYF
>many|TRBV11-2|-|TRBJ2-6
TGTGCCAGCAGCTCCCCACGATGGGGAACTGGGGCCAACGTCCTGACTTTC
CASSSPRWGTGANVLTF
>few|TRBV20-1|-|TRBJ2-7
TGCAGTGCTGGTCTGAGCTCCTACGAGCAGTACTTC
CSAGLSSYEQYF
>few|TRBV2|TRBD1|TRBJ1-5
TGTGCCAGCGGGGCAGGGGGGTGGGAGCCCCAGCATTTT
CASGAGGWEPQHF
>many|TRBV28|-|TRBJ2-5
TGTGCCAGCAGTTTTGGTGAGGGGAAGGGAGAGACCCAGTACTTC
CASSFGEGKGETQYF
>-|TRBV29-1|-|TRBJ2-7
TGCAGCGTTGTGAGGGGGACCTCCTACGAGCAGTACTTC
CSVVRGTSYEQYF
>-|TRBV14|-|TRBJ2-7
TGTGCCAGCAGCCAAGAATGGCAGGGCCTAGGAAGGGGCTACGAGCAGTACTTC
CASSQEWQGLGRGYEQYF
>-|TRBV12-3/TRBV12-4|-|TRBJ1-1
TGTGCCAGCAGCCCAGGGGATACCCGGAGCACTGAAGCTTTCTTT
CASSPGDTRSTEAFF
>few|TRBV4-3|TRBD1|TRBJ1-5
TGCGCCAGCAGCCAAGAGACAGGGCACAATCAGCCCCAGCATTTT
CASSQETGHNQPQHF
>many|TRBV7-9|-|TRBJ1-2
TGTGCCAGCAGCTTAGGTTCGACGGGCCGCGAGGGCTACACCTTC
CASSLGSTGREGYTF